These 14 T cell receptor beta chains were all obtained from the same sample, sequenced in a study of PD-1 blockade in classical Hodgkin lymphoma. All patients relapsed after autologous stem cell transplantation, and brentuximab vedotin exposure varied. Assay used: immunoSEQ multiplex PCR; TCRdb lists only in-frame clones, some missing. The table has over 35,000 clones, roughly 80% seen once. The specimen comprised peripheral blood mononuclear cells (PBMCs), sampled before the second cycle of nivolumab. These TCRs come from a human donor with classical Hodgkin lymphoma.

J is TRBJ1-3 and V is TRBV7-8; weak D call: TRBD1 (6 bases). The germline V gene encodes CDR1 SGHVS and CDR2 FQNEAQ. V lost 2 bases, J lost 3 bases, and 14 bases lay in between. This CDR3 comprises 16 residues. The CDR3 loop reads CASSLPITGFGNTIYF. The CDR3 nucleotides are TGTGCCAGCAGCTTACCAATAACAGGGTTTGGAAACACCATATATTTT.

J is TRBJ2-5 and V is TRBV11-2; D gene unclear. V was shortened by 8 bases and J by 2 bases, with 9 bases between the two germline ends. This CDR3 is built from 12 residues. CDR1 is SGHAT and CDR2 is FQNNGV in the germline V gene. The CDR3 nucleotides are TGTGCCAGCCTCATCGGGCAAGAGACCCAGTACTTC. Translating gives CASLIGQETQYF.

The CDR3 loop reads CASSHAVPYGYTF. The CDR3 coding sequence is TGTGCCAGCAGCCATGCAGTTCCCTATGGCTACACCTTC. J is TRBJ1-2 and V is TRBV9; D gene ambiguous. CDR1 and CDR2 (germline): SGDLS, YYNGEE. There are 13 residues in the CDR3. Trimming left V 4 bases short and J 4 bases short, with 11 bases between.

This clone was detected only once. The chain employs TRBV7-2 and TRBJ2-1, with a possible D match to TRBD2 (5 bases). CDR1 and CDR2 from the germline V gene are SGHTA and FQGNSA. V was pared by 3 bases and J by 8 bases, with 11 bases between. The CDR3 runs 13 residues. The CDR3 sequence: CASSFSRGYEQFF. The CDR3 nucleotides are TGTGCCAGCAGCTTCTCTCGGGGTTATGAGCAGTTCTTC.

J is TRBJ2-3 and V is TRBV6-1; D remains unclear. The germline V gene encodes CDR1 MNHNS and CDR2 SASEGT. Trimming stripped 6 bases from V and 7 bases from J, with 14 bases between. This CDR3 region has 13 residues. The CDR3 bases are TGTGCCAGCAGCGCCGGGCCTCAAAATACGCAGTATTTT. This sequence encodes CASSAGPQNTQYF.

The genes are TRBV7-3 and TRBJ2-1; 7 bases agree with TRBD2. This CDR3 is built from 13 residues. Germline V gene lookup returns CDR1 SGHTA and CDR2 FQGTGA. V lost 5 bases to trimming and J lost 7 bases; unmatched junction nucleotides: 5. The CDR3 here is CASSPGGWNEQFF. CDR3 coding DNA: TGTGCCAGCAGCCCGGGAGGTTGGAATGAGCAGTTCTTC.

Relative to its sample, this clone is hyperexpanded. This chain connects TRBV15 to TRBJ1-2; D is undetermined. Trimming removed 5 bases at V and 4 bases at J, with 17 bases between. This CDR3 is built from 15 residues. The germline gives CDR1 LNHNV, CDR2 YYDKDF (reference sequence). This CDR3 is CATSPPLEGPYGYTF. The CDR3 nucleotides read TGTGCCACCAGCCCCCCCTTGGAGGGCCCCTATGGCTACACCTTC.

The V and J genes are TRBV21-1 and TRBJ1-2. TRBV21-1 is a known pseudogene. The CDR3 length is 14 residues. DNA of the CDR3: TGTGCCAGCAGACCGGGGACCATAAGCTATGGCTACACCTTC. It codes for CASRPGTISYGYTF.

The rearrangement joins TRBV19 to TRBJ1-1, with no clear D. V lost 7 bases, J lost 0 bases, and 9 bases lay in between. CDR1 is LNHDA, CDR2 SQIVND, per germline (reference sequence). The CDR3 extends over 13 amino acids. The CDR3 loop is CASMFTLNTEAFF. The CDR3 DNA is TGTGCCAGTATGTTCACGTTGAACACTGAAGCTTTCTTT.

This clone is a singleton in its sample. CDR3 sequence: CASQGRTDTQYF. DNA of the CDR3: TGTGCCAGCCAGGGTCGCACAGATACGCAGTATTTT. The chain couples TRBV27 to TRBJ2-3; maybe TRBD1 (5 bases). Germline V gene data show CDR1 as MNHEY and CDR2 as SMNVEV (reference sequence). The V gene lost 8 bases and the J gene lost 1 base, with 7 bases spanning the gap. The CDR3 spans 12 residues.

The CDR3 spells CASSLAQGNEQYF. The CDR3 DNA reads TGTGCCAGCAGCTTAGCACAGGGTAACGAGCAGTACTTC. The gene calls are TRBV7-2 and TRBJ2-7; weak D call: TRBD1 (6 bases). Germline V gene lookup returns CDR1 SGHTA and CDR2 FQGNSA. Trimming pared 0 bases from V and 5 bases from J, leaving 8 bases between. The CDR3 sequence is 13 residues long.

The chain recombines TRBV7-3 with TRBJ1-1, with D maybe TRBD1 (5 bases). The CDR3 length is 14 residues. Germline assignment: CDR1 SGHTA and CDR2 FQGTGA. V was cut by 2 bases and J by 5 bases, with 12 bases left in between. The CDR3 sequence: CASSLYGRGTEAFF. CDR3 bases: TGTGCCAGCAGCTTATATGGAAGGGGAACTGAAGCTTTCTTT.

This clone was picked up one time. J is TRBJ2-7 and V is TRBV5-6, with a possible D match to TRBD2 (5 bases). V gave up 4 bases and J gave up 4 bases, with 15 bases separating them. CDR1 is SGHDT and CDR2 is YYEEEE in the germline V gene. This CDR3 comprises 14 residues. CDR3 bases: TGTGCCAGCAGCCCGGCCGCGGAGCGGTACGAGCAGTACTTC. This translates into CASSPAAERYEQYF. Based on the CDR3 plus reference TRBV5-6 and TRBJ2-7, the full variable domain is DAGVTQSPTHLIKTRGQQVTLRCSPKSGHDTVSWYQQALGQGPQFIFQYYEEEERQRGNFPDRFSGHQFPNYSSELNVNALLLGDSALYLCASSPAAERYEQYFGPGTRLTVT.

The chain joins TRBV19 to TRBJ1-1, with TRBD1 as a possible D gene (6 bases). CDR3 length equals 14 residues. V was cut by 6 bases and J by 6 bases, with 17 bases left in between. The germline V gene encodes CDR1 LNHDA and CDR2 SQIVND (reference sequence). The CDR3 is CASRRTAGSAEAFF. In DNA form, the CDR3 reads TGTGCCAGTAGGCGGACAGCGGGTAGTGCTGAAGCTTTCTTT. Looking up the rest from reference TRBV19 and TRBJ1-1 gives the full variable domain: DGGITQSPKYLFRKEGQNVTLSCEQNLNHDAMYWYRQDPGQGLRLIYYSQIVNDFQKGDIAEGYSVSREKKESFPLTVTSAQKNPTAFYLCASRRTAGSAEAFFGQGTRLTVV.